The present T cell receptor (beta chain) was sequenced within a study of shared clonotypes between healthy human individuals. Germline V lookup: CDR1 LNHDA, CDR2 SQIVND (reference sequence). The CDR3 is 15 amino acids. V shed 1 base and J shed 6 bases, with 15 bases lying between them. Clones were sequenced by immunoSEQ multiplex PCR, and TCRdb holds only the in-frame ones, with some missing. Found here are around 510,000 clones, approximately 95% of them singletons; the top ten hold around 0.066%. Caucasian adults residing in Nashville, Tennessee made up all the donors. The receptor comes from a woman aged 30 to 39 in good health. Sequenced: naive CD4+ T cells sorted from blood. Subset reported: CD45RA+ positively selected. The V and J genes are TRBV19 and TRBJ1-1, with a tentative D call TRBD1 (5 bases). CDR3 bases: TGTGCCAGTAGTATAGGGCGGTCGCTGGGGGCTGAAGCTTTCTTT. It encodes CASSIGRSLGAEAFF. Complete variable domain (other parts from reference TRBV19 and TRBJ1-1): DGGITQSPKYLFRKEGQNVTLSCEQNLNHDAMYWYRQDPGQGLRLIYYSQIVNDFQKGDIAEGYSVSREKKESFPLTVTSAQKNPTAFYLCASSIGRSLGAEAFFGQGTRLTVV.